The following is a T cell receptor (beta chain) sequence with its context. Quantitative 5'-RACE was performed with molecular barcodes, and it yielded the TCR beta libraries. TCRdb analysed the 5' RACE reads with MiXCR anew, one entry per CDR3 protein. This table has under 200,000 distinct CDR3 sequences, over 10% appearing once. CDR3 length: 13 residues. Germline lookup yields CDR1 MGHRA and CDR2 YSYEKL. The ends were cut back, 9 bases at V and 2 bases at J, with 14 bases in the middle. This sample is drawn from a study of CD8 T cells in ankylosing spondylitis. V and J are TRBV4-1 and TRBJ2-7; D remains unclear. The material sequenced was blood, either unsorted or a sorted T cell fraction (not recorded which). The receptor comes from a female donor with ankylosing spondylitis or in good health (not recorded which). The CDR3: CASSMGTAYEQYF. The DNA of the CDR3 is TGCGCCAGTTCGATGGGCACGGCCTACGAGCAGTACTTC.